One and the same sample provided the 29 T cell receptor beta chains below, sequenced in a study of blood T cell repertoires in COVID-19. Assay used: immunoSEQ multiplex PCR; TCRdb lists only in-frame clones, some missing. The sample includes more than 150,000 clones, about 86% of them seen just once. The sequenced material came from peripheral blood. These receptors were collected from a man aged 30 to 39 with active or convalescent COVID-19.

The V gene is TRBV12-3 or TRBV12-4, the J gene TRBJ2-1, with 7 bases identical to TRBD1. J was trimmed by 10 bases and V by 5 bases; bases with no gene match: 5. The CDR3 is made up of 12 amino acids. CDR3 sequence (DNA): TGTGCCAGCAGTCAGGGGGTTGGGGAGCAGTTCTTC. Translated: CASSQGVGEQFF.

This chain joins TRBV5-1 and TRBJ2-2, with D perhaps matching TRBD2 (6 bases). Germline V gene lookup returns CDR1 SGHRS and CDR2 YFSETQ. The CDR3 sequence is 15 residues long. Trimming shortened V by 0 bases and J by 0 bases, and 6 bases separated the two germline ends. CDR3 nucleotide sequence: TGCGCCAGCAGCTTGGCGGGGGCGAACACCGGGGAGCTGTTTTTT. Encoded protein: CASSLAGANTGELFF.

V usage is TRBV24-1 and J usage is TRBJ2-3; a weak D match, TRBD1 (6 bases). The germline V gene has CDR1 KGHDR and CDR2 SFDVKD. This CDR3 has 13 residues. V lost 4 bases and J lost 7, with 11 bases in between. CDR3 coding DNA: TGTGCCACCAGTGAACAGGGTATACATACGCAGTATTTT. Translating it yields CATSEQGIHTQYF.

V gene TRBV18 combines with J gene TRBJ2-1; 12 bases agree with TRBD2. The CDR3 loop spans 15 amino acids. From germline, CDR1 is KGHSH and CDR2 LQKENI. V was pared by 3 bases and J by 5 bases, with 2 bases of the junction left unmatched. CDR3 region: CASSPRLAGDNEQFF. The CDR3 DNA reads TGTGCCAGCTCACCGCGACTAGCGGGAGACAATGAGCAGTTCTTC.

The gene calls are TRBV19 and TRBJ1-1; the D gene is possibly TRBD1 (6 bases). The CDR3 is 15 residues long. The germline V gene encodes CDR1 LNHDA and CDR2 SQIVND (reference sequence). The V end was cut by 7 bases, the J end by 0 bases, with 15 bases between. CDR3 sequence reads: CASTERGTVNTEAFF. Here the CDR3 DNA reads TGTGCCAGTACTGAAAGGGGGACGGTGAACACTGAAGCTTTCTTT.

The chain employs TRBV2 and TRBJ2-1, with TRBD2 matching 9 bases. The CDR3 extends over 14 amino acids. Unmatched junction bases numbered 6, after V lost 8 bases and J lost 4 bases. Germline CDR1 reads SNHLY; CDR2 reads FYNNEI. CDR3 residues: CASERAGGYNEQFF. The CDR3 bases are TGTGCCAGCGAACGGGCGGGGGGGTACAATGAGCAGTTCTTC. The full variable domain, rest sourced from reference TRBV2 and TRBJ2-1, is EPEVTQTPSHQVTQMGQEVILRCVPISNHLYFYWYRQILGQKVEFLVSFYNNEISEKSEIFDDQFSVERPDGSNFTLKIRSTKLEDSAMYFCASERAGGYNEQFFGPGTRLTVL.

V usage is TRBV21-1 and J usage is TRBJ2-4; the listed D gene, TRBD2, was not tested against the DNA. TRBV21-1 is a known pseudogene. CDR3 length: 17 amino acids. In DNA form, the CDR3 reads TGTGCCAGCAGCAACCCGGGACTAGCGGGAGCCAAAAACATTCAGTACTTC. Protein product: CASSNPGLAGAKNIQYF.

As regards this clone: Additional DNA sequences in this sample encode the identical CDR3. The J gene is TRBJ1-5, the V gene TRBV27, with 7 bases matching TRBD1. The CDR3 totals 13 residues. The germline V gene encodes CDR1 MNHEY and CDR2 SMNVEV (reference sequence). With 5 bases clipped from V and 5 bases from J, the junction kept 3 bases outside the gene matches. CDR3 in DNA: TGTGCCAGCAGTCGTACAGGGGATCAGCCCCAGCATTTT. As protein: CASSRTGDQPQHF.

J is TRBJ1-5 and V is TRBV25-1; tentative D call: TRBD1 (5 bases). Deletions cut 7 bases from V and 0 bases from J, with 10 bases between. The germline CDR1 and CDR2 sequences are MGHDK and SYGVNS. This CDR3 contains 14 residues. CDR3 sequence (DNA): TGTGCCAGCACCGGGGGGGGTAGCAATCAGCCCCAGCATTTT. Its translation: CASTGGGSNQPQHF.

This rearrangement joins TRBV9 to TRBJ1-1; D unclear. The V and J ends lost 0 bases and 0 bases respectively, with 6 bases between them. This CDR3 is 14 amino acids long. The V gene's germline CDR1 is SGDLS and CDR2 YYNGEE. CDR3 nucleotides: TGTGCCAGCAGCGTAGGTGAGGTGAACACTGAAGCTTTCTTT. As protein: CASSVGEVNTEAFF.

This chain connects TRBV12-3 or TRBV12-4 to TRBJ1-1; D remains unclear. The CDR3 has 11 residues. The V and J ends lost 4 bases and 10 bases respectively, with 10 bases between them. The CDR3 protein is CASSYSGRAFF. The CDR3 coding sequence is TGTGCCAGCAGTTATTCTGGCCGAGCTTTCTTT.

The chain links TRBV30 to TRBJ1-4, with TRBD1 matching over 9 bases. This CDR3 region has 15 residues. Unmatched junction bases numbered 6, after V lost 2 bases and J lost 5 bases. Germline CDR1 and CDR2: GTSNPN and SVGIG (reference sequence). The CDR3 DNA follows: TGTGCCTGGAGTCTGGGGGACAGGGAGAATGAAAAACTGTTTTTT. It is translated as CAWSLGDRENEKLFF.

This chain connects TRBV7-2 to TRBJ2-1; no definite D call. The CDR3 totals 16 residues. The V end was cut by 0 bases, the J end by 7 bases, with 16 bases between. CDR1 and CDR2 (germline): SGHTA, FQGNSA. CDR3 protein: CASSLAETSNYNEQFF. The CDR3 nucleotides read TGTGCCAGCAGCTTAGCGGAGACTTCTAACTATAATGAGCAGTTCTTC.

The rearrangement joins TRBV4-3 to TRBJ2-1; the match to TRBD2 covers 7 bases. CDR3 size: 16 residues. Germline-derived CDR1 and CDR2 are LGHNA and YSLEER. The trim removed 0 bases at V and 4 bases at J, leaving 6 bases unmatched. This CDR3 reads CASSQDSQREYNEQFF. DNA for the CDR3: TGCGCCAGCAGCCAAGATAGCCAGCGGGAATACAATGAGCAGTTCTTC.

By sample fraction, this clone is medium-sized. The rearrangement links TRBV28 to TRBJ2-7; D might be TRBD1 (6 bases). In germline, CDR1 is MDHEN, CDR2 SYDVKM. The CDR3 length is 13 residues. The V and J ends lost 8 bases and 3 bases respectively, with 14 bases between them. CDR3 amino acids: CASESAQGYEQYV. DNA for the CDR3: TGTGCCAGCGAATCCGCACAGGGCTACGAGCAGTACGTC.

The V call is TRBV28, the J call TRBJ2-7; weak D call: TRBD1 (6 bases). This CDR3 is built from 12 residues. In germline, CDR1 is MDHEN, CDR2 SYDVKM. The germline V and J ends were trimmed by 2 bases and 6 bases, with 8 bases remaining between them. Here the CDR3 DNA reads TGTGCCAGCAGTTTACTCAGGGGCGAGCAGTACGTC. Residues: CASSLLRGEQYV.

This sequence joins TRBV6-2 or TRBV6-3 and TRBJ2-3; 9 bases are shared with TRBD2. Germline trimming cut 4 bases from V and 6 bases from J; bases unmatched to any gene: 5. The germline V gene has CDR1 MNHEY and CDR2 SVGEGT. This CDR3 contains 14 residues. CDR3 sequence reads: CASSSGLASDTQYF. In nucleotides, the CDR3 is TGTGCCAGCAGTTCGGGACTAGCATCTGATACGCAGTATTTT.

The chain has TRBV27 and TRBJ1-3; 7 bases are shared with TRBD1. The ends lost 5 bases at V and 4 bases at J; junction bases unmatched: 8. The germline V gene has CDR1 MNHEY and CDR2 SMNVEV (reference sequence). The CDR3 covers 15 residues. The CDR3 sequence is CASSPTTGSGNTIYF. The CDR3 DNA follows: TGTGCCAGCAGTCCGACGACAGGGTCCGGAAACACCATATATTTT.

Worth noting for this clone: The sample has other DNA sequences that encode this CDR3 too. The gene calls are TRBV27 and TRBJ2-7, with a weak D call TRBD2 (6 bases). This CDR3 is built from 14 residues. V was cut by 3 bases and J by 0 bases, with 9 bases left in between. The germline gives CDR1 MNHEY, CDR2 SMNVEV (reference sequence). DNA of the CDR3: TGTGCCAGCAGTTTGGCCGGGAGCTCCTACGAGCAGTACTTC. Protein product: CASSLAGSSYEQYF.

The chain is built from TRBV6-1 and TRBJ2-2, with 7 bases identical to TRBD1. Trimming cost V 3 bases and J 7 bases; bases outside gene matches: 11. The CDR3 extends over 16 amino acids. Germline CDR1 is MNHNS and CDR2 is SASEGT. This CDR3 is CASSDAGTDGNGELFF. CDR3 nucleotide sequence: TGTGCCAGCAGTGACGCTGGGACAGACGGTAACGGGGAGCTGTTTTTT.

The chain uses TRBV14 and TRBJ2-7; weak D call: TRBD1 (6 bases). The CDR3 length is 12 residues. CDR1 is SGHDN and CDR2 is FVKESK in the germline V gene. The V end lost 8 bases, the J end lost 2 bases, and 10 bases lay between the germline ends. This chain's CDR3 is CASGQSPYEQYF. CDR3 nucleotide sequence: TGTGCCAGCGGACAGTCGCCCTACGAGCAGTACTTC.

This chain uses TRBV18 with TRBJ1-5; possibly TRBD1 for D (5 bases). V lost 2 bases and J lost 3, with 11 bases in between. Germline V gives CDR1 KGHSH, CDR2 LQKENI. This CDR3 has 15 amino acids. CDR3 in DNA: TGTGCCAGCTCACCAGGGGCGGGGCACAATCAGCCCCAGCATTTT. Its protein is CASSPGAGHNQPQHF. Combining the CDR3 with reference TRBV18 and TRBJ1-5 gives the whole variable domain NAGVMQNPRHLVRRRGQEARLRCSPMKGHSHVYWYRQLPEEGLKFMVYLQKENIIDESGMPKERFSAEFPKEGPSILRIQQVVRGDSAAYFCASSPGAGHNQPQHFGDGTRLSIL.

The CDR3 DNA is TGTGCCAGCAGCTTAGCGCTAGAGGGAGGGGCGGGCGGCTACACCTTC. As protein: CASSLALEGGAGGYTF. V and J are TRBV7-2 and TRBJ1-2; possibly TRBD1 for D (5 bases). Germline V gene lookup returns CDR1 SGHTA and CDR2 FQGNSA. V was trimmed by 0 bases and J by 8 bases, leaving 19 bases between them. The CDR3 extends over 16 amino acids.

This sequence joins TRBV5-4 and TRBJ2-1; 7 bases fit TRBD1. The CDR3 extends over 15 amino acids. The V and J ends lost 4 bases and 6 bases, in that order; junction bases with no gene match: 10. Germline CDR1 is SGHNT and CDR2 is YYREEE (reference sequence). The CDR3 spells CASSPSRTGSNEQFF. The DNA of the CDR3 is TGTGCCAGCAGCCCGTCGAGGACAGGCTCCAATGAGCAGTTCTTC.

V gene TRBV10-3 combines with J gene TRBJ1-3; D is ambiguous. The CDR3 has 11 residues. CDR1 and CDR2 from the germline V gene are ENHRY and SYGVKD. The V gene lost 10 bases and the J gene lost 0 bases, with 4 bases spanning the gap. CDR3 sequence: CATYSGNTIYF. The DNA of the CDR3 is TGTGCCACCTACTCTGGAAACACCATATATTTT.

CDR3 region: CASSGLAGGGETQYF. The CDR3 nucleotides are TGTGCCAGCAGTGGCCTAGCGGGAGGCGGGGAGACCCAGTACTTC. This chain connects TRBV6-2 or TRBV6-3 to TRBJ2-5; 11 bases are a match to TRBD2. Losses at the gene ends were 5 bases for V and 5 bases for J; bases not matched to a gene: 7. This CDR3 has 15 amino acids. Germline assignment: CDR1 MNHEY and CDR2 SVGEGT.

This chain uses TRBV19 with TRBJ2-1; perhaps TRBD1 as D (6 bases). V gave up 5 bases and J gave up 12 bases, with 17 bases separating them. Germline V lookup: CDR1 LNHDA, CDR2 SQIVND (reference sequence). The CDR3 length is 13 residues. CDR3 sequence (DNA): TGTGCCAGTAGTTTTGCAGGGGCCGTCGGGCAGTTCTTC. This translates into CASSFAGAVGQFF.

The rearrangement links TRBV9 to TRBJ2-2; 14 nucleotides line up with TRBD2. After removal of 0 bases from V and 4 bases from J, the junction contained 5 bases not matched to a gene. Germline CDR1 and CDR2: SGDLS and YYNGEE. CDR3 size: 18 residues. The CDR3 loop reads CASSVGLAGGPGTGELFF. DNA for the CDR3: TGTGCCAGCAGCGTAGGACTAGCGGGAGGGCCGGGCACCGGGGAGCTGTTTTTT. The variable domain in full, completed from reference TRBV9 and TRBJ2-2, reads DSGVTQTPKHLITATGQRVTLRCSPRSGDLSVYWYQQSLDQGLQFLIQYYNGEERAKGNILERFSAQQFPDLHSELNLSSLELGDSALYFCASSVGLAGGPGTGELFFGEGSRLTVL.

The chain has TRBV27 and TRBJ1-5, with D perhaps matching TRBD1 (6 bases). The germline V gene has CDR1 MNHEY and CDR2 SMNVEV (reference sequence). The germline V and J ends were trimmed by 6 bases and 2 bases, with 14 bases remaining between them. The CDR3 length is 15 residues. The CDR3 protein is CASRLGGVGNQPQHF. Here the CDR3 DNA reads TGTGCCAGCAGGCTAGGGGGTGTCGGCAATCAGCCCCAGCATTTT.